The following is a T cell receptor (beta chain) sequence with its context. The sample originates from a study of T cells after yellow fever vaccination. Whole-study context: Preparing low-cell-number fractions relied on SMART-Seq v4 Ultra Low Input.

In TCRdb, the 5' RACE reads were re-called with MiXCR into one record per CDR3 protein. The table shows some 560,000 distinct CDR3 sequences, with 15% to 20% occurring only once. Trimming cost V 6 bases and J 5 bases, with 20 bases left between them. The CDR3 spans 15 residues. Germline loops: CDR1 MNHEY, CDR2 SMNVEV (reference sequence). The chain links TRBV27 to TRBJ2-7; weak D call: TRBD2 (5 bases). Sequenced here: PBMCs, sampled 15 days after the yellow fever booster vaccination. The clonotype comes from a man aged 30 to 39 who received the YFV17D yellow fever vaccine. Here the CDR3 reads CASSPAGVTQNEQYF. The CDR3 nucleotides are TGTGCCAGCAGCCCGGCCGGGGTTACTCAGAACGAGCAGTACTTC.